This entry is about one T cell receptor (beta chain). This record belongs to a study of blood T cell repertoires in COVID-19. Study overall: The study drew acute and convalescent COVID-19 samples from the United States, Italy and Spain. The cDNA or gDNA used as material had been derived from T cells, B-cell-depleted T cells, or PBMCs.

Per germline, CDR1 LGHDT and CDR2 YNNKEL (reference sequence). There are 15 residues in the CDR3. Trimming at V came to 5 bases and at J to 9 bases, leaving 6 bases not matched to a gene. Authors' methods: Estimation of nucleated cell counts was performed using reference gene primer amplification. Libraries were prepared by immunoSEQ multiplex PCR; TCRdb keeps only in-frame clonotypes and omits some of them. V, J and clone size reflect that table, while D and trimming were determined from the DNA. Among about 270,000 clones listed, 84% were seen once. This TCR came from a human donor with COVID-19, enrolled during active disease. The donor label of this sample is uncertain. The chain recombines TRBV3-1 (or the pseudogene TRBV3-2) with TRBJ1-6; 11 bases are a match to TRBD1. Material: peripheral blood. CDR3 coding DNA: TGTGCCAGCAGCGACACCGGGACAGGGGGTTCACCCCTCCACTTT. It encodes CASSDTGTGGSPLHF.